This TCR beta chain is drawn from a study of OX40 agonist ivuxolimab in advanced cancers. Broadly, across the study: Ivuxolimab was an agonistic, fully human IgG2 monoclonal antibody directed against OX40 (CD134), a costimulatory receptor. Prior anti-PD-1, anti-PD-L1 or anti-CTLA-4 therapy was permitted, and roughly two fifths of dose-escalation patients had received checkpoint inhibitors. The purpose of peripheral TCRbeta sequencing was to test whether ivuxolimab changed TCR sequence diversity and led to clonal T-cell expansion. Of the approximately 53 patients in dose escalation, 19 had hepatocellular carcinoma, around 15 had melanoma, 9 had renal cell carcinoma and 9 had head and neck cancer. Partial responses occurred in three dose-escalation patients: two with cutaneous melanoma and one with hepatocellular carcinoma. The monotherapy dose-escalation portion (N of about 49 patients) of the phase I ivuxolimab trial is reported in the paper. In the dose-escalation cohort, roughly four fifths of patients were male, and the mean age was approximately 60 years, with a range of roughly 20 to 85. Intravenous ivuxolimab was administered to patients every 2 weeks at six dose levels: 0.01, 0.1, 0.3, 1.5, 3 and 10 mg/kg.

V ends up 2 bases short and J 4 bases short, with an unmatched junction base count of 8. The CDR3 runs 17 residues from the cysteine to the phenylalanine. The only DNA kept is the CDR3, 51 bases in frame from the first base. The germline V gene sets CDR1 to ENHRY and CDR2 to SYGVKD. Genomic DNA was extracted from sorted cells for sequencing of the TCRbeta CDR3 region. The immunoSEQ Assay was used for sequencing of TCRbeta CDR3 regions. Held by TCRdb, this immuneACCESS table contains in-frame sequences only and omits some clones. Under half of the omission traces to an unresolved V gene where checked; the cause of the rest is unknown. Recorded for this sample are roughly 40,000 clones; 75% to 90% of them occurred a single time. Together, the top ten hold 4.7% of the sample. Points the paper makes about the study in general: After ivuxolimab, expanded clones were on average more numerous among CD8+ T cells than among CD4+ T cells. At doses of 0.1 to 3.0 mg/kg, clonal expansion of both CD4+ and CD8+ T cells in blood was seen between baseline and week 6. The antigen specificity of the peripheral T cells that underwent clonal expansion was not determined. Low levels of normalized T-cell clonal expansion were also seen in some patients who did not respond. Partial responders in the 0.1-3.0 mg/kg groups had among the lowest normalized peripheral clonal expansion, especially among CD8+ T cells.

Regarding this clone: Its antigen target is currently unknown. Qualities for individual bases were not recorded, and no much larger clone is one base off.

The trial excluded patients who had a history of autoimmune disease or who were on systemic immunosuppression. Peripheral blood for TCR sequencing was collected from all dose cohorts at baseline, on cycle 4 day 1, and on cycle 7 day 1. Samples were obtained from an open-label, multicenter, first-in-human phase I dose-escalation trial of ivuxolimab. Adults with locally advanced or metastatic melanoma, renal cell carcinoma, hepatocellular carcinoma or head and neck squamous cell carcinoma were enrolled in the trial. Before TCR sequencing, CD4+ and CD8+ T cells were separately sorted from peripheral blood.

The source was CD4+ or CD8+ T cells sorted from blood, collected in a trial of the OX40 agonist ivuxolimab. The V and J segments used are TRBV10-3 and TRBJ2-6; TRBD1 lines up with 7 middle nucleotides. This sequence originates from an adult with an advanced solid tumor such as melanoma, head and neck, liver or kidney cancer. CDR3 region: CAISENRGESGANVLTF. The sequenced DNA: TGTGCCATCAGTGAGAACAGGGGTGAGTCGGGGGCCAACGTCCTGACTTTC.